These T cell receptor beta chains were read from a single sample in a study of post-analysis software for immune sequencing data. TCRdb re-called the PCR reads with MiXCR, one entry per CDR3 protein. The sample shows 450,000 or so distinct CDR3 sequences, nearly 45% of them seen only once. Material: blood. Receptors were obtained from a girl aged 10-17 years with multiple sclerosis. Each CDR3 is given with its conserved first and last residue. The order of the fields is J gene, clone size, V gene, D gene, CDR3 protein, CDR3 DNA. The D gene is left open where the match is weak. Size is omitted from some rows. Given values are once, few, many or a class for expanded clones.

J: TRBJ1-1
size: NA
V: TRBV5-1
D: NA
CDR3: CASSLQMRGVDTEAFF
DNA: TGCGCCAGCAGCCTACAAATGCGGGGCGTCGACACTGAAGCTTTCTTT

J: TRBJ2-7
size: NA
V: TRBV29-1
D: NA
CDR3: CSAQDSLTYEQYF
DNA: TGCAGCGCCCAGGACAGTCTTACCTACGAGCAGTACTTC

J: TRBJ2-5
size: NA
V: TRBV7-2
D: NA
CDR3: CASSASKGDQETQYF
DNA: TGTGCTAGCAGCGCCTCCAAAGGGGACCAAGAGACCCAGTACTTC

J: TRBJ2-1
size: once
V: TRBV15
D: TRBD2
CDR3: CATSSLREGYNEQFF
DNA: TGTGCCACCAGCAGCTTGAGGGAGGGATACAATGAGCAGTTCTTC

J: TRBJ2-7
size: few
V: TRBV7-7
D: NA
CDR3: CASSASTGSPYEQYF
DNA: TGTGCTAGCAGCGCTTCGACAGGATCCCCCTACGAGCAGTACTTC

J: TRBJ2-1
size: few
V: TRBV29-1
D: NA
CDR3: CSAGLRVSMRNEQFF
DNA: TGCAGCGCCGGCCTCCGGGTGTCTATGCGCAATGAGCAGTTCTTC

J: TRBJ2-6
size: NA
V: TRBV20-1
D: NA
CDR3: CSARRDRQPKTANVLTF
DNA: TGCAGTGCTAGGCGGGATAGGCAACCTAAAACGGCCAACGTCCTGACTTTC

J: TRBJ2-3
size: NA
V: TRBV19
D: TRBD1
CDR3: CASSTGTGLTDTQYF
DNA: TGTGCCAGTAGTACCGGGACAGGGCTCACAGATACGCAGTATTTT

J: TRBJ2-5
size: NA
V: TRBV9
D: TRBD2
CDR3: CASSPQTSSRETQYF
DNA: TGTGCCAGCAGCCCCCAGACTAGCAGCCGAGAGACCCAGTACTTC

J: TRBJ2-3
size: few
V: TRBV29-1
D: NA
CDR3: CSVEGGWGTDTQYF
DNA: TGCAGCGTTGAAGGAGGCTGGGGCACAGATACGCAGTATTTT

J: TRBJ2-6
size: NA
V: TRBV6-5
D: NA
CDR3: CASSYRSGVANVLTF
DNA: TGTGCCAGCAGTTACAGGTCCGGCGTGGCCAACGTCCTGACTTTC

J: TRBJ2-7
size: few
V: TRBV11-2
D: NA
CDR3: CASSLGFFGSTSLYEQYF
DNA: TGTGCCAGCAGCTTAGGGTTTTTCGGCAGTACCTCTTTGTACGAGCAGTACTTC

J: TRBJ2-1
size: NA
V: TRBV5-1
D: TRBD2
CDR3: CASSPKAGANNEQFF
DNA: TGCGCCAGCAGCCCCAAAGCGGGAGCCAACAATGAGCAGTTCTTC

J: TRBJ2-6
size: few
V: TRBV28
D: NA
CDR3: CASSLVRASGANVLTF
DNA: TGTGCCAGCAGTTTAGTAAGGGCCTCTGGGGCCAACGTCCTGACTTTC

J: TRBJ2-3
size: NA
V: TRBV20-1
D: NA
CDR3: CSATLAVSTDTQYF
DNA: TGCAGTGCGACCTTAGCGGTTAGCACAGATACGCAGTATTTT

J: TRBJ2-1
size: few
V: TRBV5-5
D: TRBD1
CDR3: CASSSGTVEFRLSNEQFF
DNA: TGTGCCAGCAGCTCCGGGACAGTAGAGTTTCGCTTAAGCAATGAGCAGTTCTTC

J: TRBJ1-2
size: few
V: TRBV10-3
D: TRBD1
CDR3: CAISLRDSGYTF
DNA: TGTGCCATCAGTCTCCGGGACAGTGGCTACACCTTC

J: TRBJ2-7
size: once
V: TRBV24-1
D: NA
CDR3: CATSGWAGDAYEQYF
DNA: TGTGCCACCAGTGGTTGGGCAGGGGACGCCTACGAGCAGTACTTC

J: TRBJ2-7
size: NA
V: TRBV6-5
D: TRBD1
CDR3: CASSFTRTGGDEQYF
DNA: TGTGCCAGCAGTTTCACAAGGACAGGGGGCGACGAGCAGTACTTC

J: TRBJ2-1
size: NA
V: TRBV20-1
D: NA
CDR3: CSAVIALRYNEQFF
DNA: TGCAGTGCTGTCATAGCATTACGATACAATGAGCAGTTCTTC

J: TRBJ1-2
size: NA
V: TRBV6-2/TRBV6-3
D: NA
CDR3: CASSPQPYGYTF
DNA: TGTGCCAGCAGCCCGCAGCCCTATGGCTACACCTTC

J: TRBJ2-1
size: few
V: TRBV10-3
D: TRBD2
CDR3: CAIGGTIYNEQFF
DNA: TGTGCCATCGGAGGGACTATTTACAATGAGCAGTTCTTC

J: TRBJ2-7
size: NA
V: TRBV7-9
D: TRBD2
CDR3: CASSPLAGSYEQYF
DNA: TGTGCCAGCAGCCCGCTAGCGGGAAGCTACGAGCAGTACTTC

J: TRBJ1-1
size: NA
V: TRBV6-1
D: NA
CDR3: CASAREPRWDTEAFF
DNA: TGTGCCAGCGCCAGGGAGCCCAGATGGGACACTGAAGCTTTCTTT

J: TRBJ1-5
size: NA
V: TRBV11-1
D: TRBD1
CDR3: CASSRSTLRGTGTGVEYNQPQHF
DNA: TGTGCCAGCAGCCGGAGCACCCTGAGGGGGACCGGGACAGGGGTAGAGTACAATCAGCCCCAGCATTTT

J: TRBJ2-7
size: NA
V: TRBV29-1
D: TRBD2
CDR3: CSVEGEAGVTYNEQYF
DNA: TGCAGCGTTGAGGGCGAAGCGGGAGTTACCTACAATGAGCAGTACTTC

J: TRBJ2-6
size: few
V: TRBV7-9
D: NA
CDR3: CASSLGANVLTF
DNA: TGTGCCAGCAGCTTAGGGGCCAACGTCCTGACTTTC

J: TRBJ2-7
size: NA
V: TRBV29-1
D: TRBD1
CDR3: CSVCGIQGAEQYF
DNA: TGCAGCGTTTGTGGGATACAGGGGGCCGAGCAGTACTTC

J: TRBJ2-5
size: many
V: TRBV6-5
D: NA
CDR3: CASSYKETQYF
DNA: TGTGCCAGCAGTTACAAAGAGACCCAGTACTTC

J: TRBJ1-2
size: NA
V: TRBV28
D: NA
CDR3: CASRGDEGDGYTF
DNA: TGTGCCAGCAGGGGAGATGAAGGCGATGGCTACACCTTC

J: TRBJ2-3
size: few
V: TRBV5-1
D: NA
CDR3: CASSLGLPTDTQYF
DNA: TGCGCCAGCAGCTTGGGACTTCCCACAGATACGCAGTATTTT

J: TRBJ2-7
size: NA
V: TRBV5-1
D: NA
CDR3: CASSLAVAVYEQYF
DNA: TGCGCCAGCAGCTTGGCCGTGGCGGTCTACGAGCAGTACTTC

J: TRBJ1-2
size: once
V: TRBV7-8
D: NA
CDR3: CASSFVGNRESPRRFLLRYTF
DNA: TGTGCCAGCAGCTTCGTGGGTAACAGGGAAAGCCCGCGTCGATTCCTTTTACGCTACACCTTC

J: TRBJ2-7
size: few
V: TRBV4-2
D: TRBD2
CDR3: CASSQSTSGSIEQYF
DNA: TGTGCCAGCAGCCAATCGACTAGCGGCAGTATCGAGCAGTACTTC

J: TRBJ2-5
size: NA
V: TRBV7-3
D: NA
CDR3: CASSLPDSQEAQYF
DNA: TGTGCCAGCAGCTTACCGGACAGCCAAGAGGCCCAGTACTTC

J: TRBJ1-2
size: NA
V: TRBV12-3/TRBV12-4
D: TRBD1
CDR3: CASSLTRTGIYGYTF
DNA: TGTGCCAGCAGCTTAACCCGGACAGGGATCTATGGCTACACCTTC

J: TRBJ1-2
size: NA
V: TRBV6-5
D: NA
CDR3: CASSYGEGGGYTF
DNA: TGTGCCAGCAGTTATGGGGAGGGGGGCGGCTACACCTTC

J: TRBJ2-3
size: NA
V: TRBV4-1
D: NA
CDR3: CASSQDTDTDTQYF
DNA: TGCGCCAGCAGCCAAGATACCGACACAGATACGCAGTATTTT

J: TRBJ1-1
size: NA
V: TRBV7-9
D: NA
CDR3: CASSLTGAKTEAFF
DNA: TGTGCCAGCAGCCTAACCGGGGCAAAAACTGAAGCTTTCTTT

J: TRBJ2-5
size: NA
V: TRBV27
D: TRBD2
CDR3: CASSPSPPGLGSNKQYF
DNA: TGTGCCAGCAGTCCGAGCCCTCCGGGACTAGGAAGTAACAAGCAGTACTTC

J: TRBJ2-1
size: NA
V: TRBV12-3/TRBV12-4
D: NA
CDR3: CASSHRRASGEQFF
DNA: TGTGCCAGCAGCCACCGGAGGGCATCGGGAGAGCAGTTCTTC

J: TRBJ1-2
size: once
V: TRBV20-1
D: TRBD1
CDR3: CSASQGARGYTF
DNA: TGCAGTGCGAGTCAGGGGGCGCGTGGCTACACCTTC

J: TRBJ2-2
size: NA
V: TRBV6-1
D: NA
CDR3: CASRQSVGELFF
DNA: TGTGCCAGCAGGCAGTCAGTGGGGGAGCTGTTTTTT